Listed here are 27 T cell receptor beta chains from one sample, sequenced in a study of blood T cell repertoires in COVID-19. Sequenced by immunoSEQ multiplex PCR; TCRdb stores in-frame clones only, minus some. The data contain roughly 200,000 clones, roughly 88% of them singletons. Input material: PBMCs or T cells enriched from blood (not recorded which). These receptors came from a woman under 40 who had recovered from COVID-19.

V gene TRBV5-1 combines with J gene TRBJ2-5; TRBD2 matches at 10 bases. From germline, CDR1 is SGHRS and CDR2 YFSETQ. With 0 bases clipped from V and 4 bases from J, the junction kept 6 bases outside the gene matches. This CDR3 spans 16 amino acids. The CDR3 here is CASSLVASGGLETQYF. CDR3 in DNA: TGCGCCAGCAGCTTGGTGGCTAGCGGGGGCCTAGAGACCCAGTACTTC.

The V call is TRBV27, the J call TRBJ2-1; the D gene is possibly TRBD2 (6 bases). This CDR3 has 12 amino acids. V was shortened by 6 bases and J by 5 bases, with 8 bases between the two germline ends. Germline V lookup: CDR1 MNHEY, CDR2 SMNVEV (reference sequence). CDR3: CASSGGNNEQFF. The CDR3 region has the DNA TGTGCCAGCAGCGGGGGAAACAATGAGCAGTTCTTC.

The V call is TRBV28, the J call TRBJ1-2; weak D call: TRBD1 (6 bases). The V and J ends lost 1 base and 3 bases respectively, with 12 bases between them. Germline V CDR1 and CDR2: MDHEN, SYDVKM. This CDR3 region has 15 residues. The CDR3 loop is CASSLFPGDDYGYTF. The CDR3 DNA sequence: TGTGCCAGCAGTTTATTCCCAGGGGACGACTATGGCTACACCTTC.

This chain joins TRBV7-9 and TRBJ1-1; D is ambiguous. Deletions cut 5 bases from V and 8 bases from J, with 9 bases between. Germline V CDR1 and CDR2: SEHNR, FQNEAQ (reference sequence). The CDR3 has 11 residues. In DNA form, the CDR3 reads TGTGCCAGCAGCCTACAGATGGAAGCTTTCTTT. Translation gives CASSLQMEAFF.

V is TRBV12-3 or TRBV12-4 and J is TRBJ1-1; TRBD1 might be the D (5 bases). The CDR3 spans 13 residues. Trimming took 1 base from V and 4 from J, leaving 7 bases between them. The CDR3 protein is CASSLGQSTEAFF. CDR3 in DNA: TGTGCCAGCAGTTTAGGACAGAGCACTGAAGCTTTCTTT.

This chain links TRBV19 with TRBJ2-2; D uncertain. Trimming stripped 7 bases from V and 4 bases from J, with 13 bases between. The CDR3 runs 14 residues. From germline, CDR1 is LNHDA and CDR2 SQIVND (reference sequence). The CDR3 coding sequence is TGTGCCAGTACCACCTCAGAGCGCACCGGGGAGCTGTTTTTT. It encodes CASTTSERTGELFF.

This chain links TRBV28 with TRBJ2-5, with 8 bases fitting TRBD1. Germline values: CDR1 MDHEN, CDR2 SYDVKM. The trim removed 1 base at V and 5 bases at J, leaving 3 bases unmatched. The CDR3 length is 14 residues. The CDR3: CASSLSDRGETQYF. The CDR3 DNA sequence: TGTGCCAGCAGTTTATCAGACAGGGGCGAGACCCAGTACTTC.

This clone occurred once. The chain couples TRBV19 to TRBJ2-5; tentatively, D is TRBD1 (5 bases). The CDR3 contains 14 residues. The germline gives CDR1 LNHDA, CDR2 SQIVND (reference sequence). V was cut by 3 bases and J by 1 base, with 9 bases left in between. The CDR3 nucleotides are TGTGCCAGTAGTATGTCCAGGGCCCAAGAGACCCAGTACTTC. As protein: CASSMSRAQETQYF. Using reference TRBV19 and TRBJ2-5 for the parts outside the CDR3, the full variable domain is DGGITQSPKYLFRKEGQNVTLSCEQNLNHDAMYWYRQDPGQGLRLIYYSQIVNDFQKGDIAEGYSVSREKKESFPLTVTSAQKNPTAFYLCASSMSRAQETQYFGPGTRLLVL.

This sequence joins TRBV19 and TRBJ2-1, with 7 bases aligning to TRBD2. The germline V gene encodes CDR1 LNHDA and CDR2 SQIVND (reference sequence). Unmatched junction bases numbered 12, after V lost 4 bases and J lost 6 bases. This CDR3 has 16 amino acids. CDR3 loop: CASSTTSGMVPNEQFF. In nucleotides, the CDR3 is TGTGCCAGTAGTACCACGAGCGGGATGGTCCCCAATGAGCAGTTCTTC.

The chain recombines TRBV7-2 with TRBJ1-3; D gene uncertain. V was cut by 3 bases and J by 1 base, with 7 bases left in between. CDR1 is SGHTA and CDR2 is FQGNSA in the germline V gene. This CDR3 contains 14 residues. The CDR3 DNA reads TGTGCCAGCAGCTTTACGGAGTCTGGAAACACCATATATTTT. This translates into CASSFTESGNTIYF.

This clone turned up a few times. The chain is built from TRBV9 and TRBJ2-2; D perhaps matches TRBD2 (7 bases). CDR1 is SGDLS and CDR2 is YYNGEE in the germline V gene. This CDR3 comprises 16 residues. The ends were cut back, 4 bases at V and 9 bases at J, with 22 bases in the middle. CDR3 in amino acids: CASSPSWGGASRELFF. CDR3 coding DNA: TGTGCCAGCAGCCCAAGCTGGGGGGGCGCATCCCGGGAGCTGTTTTTT.

This clone appeared once. V usage is TRBV7-2 and J usage is TRBJ2-3; no firm D call. The CDR3 spans 14 residues. Germline CDR1 is SGHTA and CDR2 is FQGNSA. Trimming cost V 1 base and J 5 bases, with 10 bases left between them. The CDR3 is CASSLGSNLDTQYF. The DNA for the CDR3 is TGTGCCAGCAGCTTAGGCTCTAATCTAGATACGCAGTATTTT. Supplemented by reference TRBV7-2 and TRBJ2-3, the full variable domain reads GAGVSQSPSNKVTEKGKDVELRCDPISGHTALYWYRQSLGQGLEFLIYFQGNSAPDKSGLPSDRFSAERTGGSVSTLTIQRTQQEDSAVYLCASSLGSNLDTQYFGPGTRLTVL.

The chain couples TRBV7-9 to TRBJ1-4, with 8 nucleotides matching TRBD1. Trimming cost V 6 bases and J 5 bases; bases outside gene matches: 14. The CDR3 covers 17 residues. The germline gives CDR1 SEHNR, CDR2 FQNEAQ (reference sequence). The CDR3 region is CASSLDRVKSRNEKLFF. The CDR3 DNA is TGTGCCAGCAGTTTGGACAGGGTCAAGTCGAGGAATGAAAAACTGTTTTTT. The whole variable domain, filled in from reference TRBV7-9 and TRBJ1-4, reads DTGVSQNPRHKITKRGQNVTFRCDPISEHNRLYWYRQTLGQGPEFLTYFQNEAQLEKSRLLSDRFSAERPKGSFSTLEIQRTEQGDSAMYLCASSLDRVKSRNEKLFFGSGTQLSVL.

The chain employs TRBV28 and TRBJ2-1; the match to TRBD2 covers 9 bases. Germline CDR1 reads MDHEN; CDR2 reads SYDVKM. V lost 1 base, J lost 7 bases, and 17 bases stayed unmatched. The CDR3 runs 19 residues. CDR3 loop: CASSLFAREGAFTWNEQFF. DNA of the CDR3: TGTGCCAGCAGTTTATTCGCGCGGGAGGGCGCTTTTACTTGGAATGAGCAGTTCTTC.

The V gene is TRBV6-6, the J gene TRBJ2-3; D call uncertain. The CDR3 totals 13 residues. The V end was cut by 4 bases, the J end by 0 bases, with 5 bases between. Germline V gene data show CDR1 as MNHNY and CDR2 as SVGAGI (reference sequence). CDR3 protein: CASSLASTDTQYF. The DNA for the CDR3 is TGTGCCAGCAGTTTGGCTAGCACAGATACGCAGTATTTT.

The chain joins TRBV19 to TRBJ2-1; D remains ambiguous. This CDR3 is built from 13 residues. The germline V and J ends were trimmed by 1 base and 8 bases, with 9 bases remaining between them. Germline CDR1 and CDR2: LNHDA and SQIVND (reference sequence). CDR3 nucleotides: TGTGCCAGTAGTATAGGTGGAGCACATGAGCAGTTCTTC. It specifies CASSIGGAHEQFF.

The chain couples TRBV4-1 to TRBJ2-7; TRBD2 aligns across 7 bases. With 1 base clipped from V and 5 bases from J, the junction kept 2 bases outside the gene matches. This CDR3 is 13 amino acids long. Germline V gene sequence: CDR1 MGHRA, CDR2 YSYEKL. CDR3 residues: CASSQGLADEQYF. Written as DNA, the CDR3 is TGCGCCAGCAGCCAAGGACTAGCTGACGAGCAGTACTTC.

V is TRBV29-1 and J is TRBJ2-7; a possible D gene is TRBD1 (6 bases). From germline, CDR1 is SQVTM and CDR2 ANQGSEA. The CDR3 has 14 residues. V lost 4 bases to trimming and J lost 1 base, with 14 bases between them. The CDR3 DNA follows: TGCAGCGTTGCTTTGACAGGATATTCCTACGAGCAGTACTTC. This translates into CSVALTGYSYEQYF.

This clone appeared a few times. The chain couples TRBV28 to TRBJ2-1; no clear D gene. This CDR3 is 13 amino acids long. In germline, CDR1 is MDHEN, CDR2 SYDVKM. V was clipped by 4 bases and J by 2 bases, with 6 bases between them. DNA of the CDR3: TGTGCCAGCAGTTCCCTACCCTACAATGAGCAGTTCTTC. Translating it yields CASSSLPYNEQFF.

The chain combines TRBV3-1 (or the pseudogene TRBV3-2) with TRBJ1-1; possibly TRBD1 for D (6 bases). CDR1 LGHDT and CDR2 YNNKEL come from the germline V gene (reference sequence). The CDR3 extends over 13 amino acids. V was trimmed by 0 bases and J by 5 bases, leaving 7 bases between them. CDR3 DNA: TGTGCCAGCAGCCAAGATGGACAGACTGAAGCTTTCTTT. Encoded protein: CASSQDGQTEAFF.

This chain joins TRBV5-1 and TRBJ2-1; 9 nucleotides agree with TRBD2. This CDR3 comprises 15 residues. CDR1 SGHRS and CDR2 YFSETQ come from the germline V gene. V dropped 4 bases and J dropped 7; count of bases not matched to a gene: 9. CDR3 loop: CASSPRVAGENEQFF. Here the CDR3 DNA reads TGCGCCAGCAGCCCGCGGGTAGCGGGAGAGAATGAGCAGTTCTTC.

V and J are TRBV5-6 and TRBJ2-2; weak D call: TRBD2 (6 bases). The CDR3 covers 15 residues. Trimming stripped 1 base from V and 4 bases from J, with 11 bases between. In germline, CDR1 is SGHDT, CDR2 YYEEEE. The CDR3 nucleotides read TGTGCCAGCAGCTTGTGGAGGGTCAGCACCGGGGAGCTGTTTTTT. Amino acids: CASSLWRVSTGELFF.

The count of this clone is one. The chain has TRBV9 and TRBJ2-3, with TRBD2 as a possible D gene (5 bases). The CDR3 spans 16 residues. From germline, CDR1 is SGDLS and CDR2 YYNGEE. The V gene lost 0 bases and the J gene lost 4 bases, with 15 bases spanning the gap. CDR3 protein: CASSVVDSGPADTQYF. The CDR3 region has the DNA TGTGCCAGCAGCGTAGTGGACTCCGGTCCTGCAGATACGCAGTATTTT. Full variable domain (outside the CDR3, taken from reference TRBV9 and TRBJ2-3): DSGVTQTPKHLITATGQRVTLRCSPRSGDLSVYWYQQSLDQGLQFLIQYYNGEERAKGNILERFSAQQFPDLHSELNLSSLELGDSALYFCASSVVDSGPADTQYFGPGTRLTVL.

The chain carries TRBV27 and TRBJ1-2; the match to TRBD1 covers 10 bases. The CDR3 runs 14 residues. Trimming took 8 bases from V and 4 from J; bases not matched to a gene: 7. Per the germline V gene, CDR1 is MNHEY and CDR2 is SMNVEV (reference sequence). Here the CDR3 reads CASWDRGRVYGYTF. DNA for the CDR3: TGTGCCAGCTGGGACAGGGGTAGGGTCTATGGCTACACCTTC.

As for this clone: Germline is not matched at one junction end, which may reflect a read error. V gene TRBV7-7 combines with J gene TRBJ2-2; maybe TRBD2 (6 bases). This CDR3 has 16 residues. Germline V gives CDR1 SSHAT, CDR2 FNYEAQ (reference sequence). The chain's CDR3 is CASSQTTGEGAGELFF. The CDR3 nucleotides read TGTGCTAGCAGCCAAACAACGGGAGAAGGGGCCGGGGAGCTGTTTTTT.

This chain joins TRBV6-5 and TRBJ2-1; TRBD1 aligns across 9 bases. This CDR3 spans 14 amino acids. Germline CDR1 reads MNHEY; CDR2 reads SVGAGI. V trimming: 5 bases; J trimming: 4 bases; junction bases outside the gene matches: 3. CDR3 amino acids: CASSKQGAYNEQFF. The DNA of the CDR3 is TGTGCCAGCAGTAAACAGGGGGCTTACAATGAGCAGTTCTTC.

The chain joins TRBV5-1 to TRBJ1-4; TRBD1 agrees at 8 bases. The germline gives CDR1 SGHRS, CDR2 YFSETQ. This CDR3 region has 16 residues. V trimming: 0 bases; J trimming: 7 bases; junction bases outside the gene matches: 8. Here the CDR3 DNA reads TGCGCCAGCAGCTTGGGCAGGGGGCGTTTAGGTGAAAAACTGTTTTTT. This translates into CASSLGRGRLGEKLFF.